This paragraph covers one TCR beta chain sequence. This entry comes from a study of cytomegalovirus exposure and HLA in healthy donors. Primers for the PCR totalled 60 Vbeta and 13 Jbeta. Profiling relied on immunoSEQ multiplex PCR, and the TCRdb table lists in-frame clones only, not all of them. The sample holds hundreds of thousands of clones, 82% seen once. Trimming removed 5 bases from V and 0 bases from J, with 8 bases in between. The CDR3 runs 14 residues. Germline CDR1 is SGHVS and CDR2 is FQNEAQ. Specimen: PBMCs. The chain is built from TRBV7-8 and TRBJ2-1; no firm D call. This clonotype was sampled from a man aged 40-49 years in good health and CMV-seropositive. This CDR3 reads CASSPRVSYNEQFF. In nucleotides, the CDR3 is TGTGCCAGCAGCCCGAGAGTCTCCTACAATGAGCAGTTCTTC.